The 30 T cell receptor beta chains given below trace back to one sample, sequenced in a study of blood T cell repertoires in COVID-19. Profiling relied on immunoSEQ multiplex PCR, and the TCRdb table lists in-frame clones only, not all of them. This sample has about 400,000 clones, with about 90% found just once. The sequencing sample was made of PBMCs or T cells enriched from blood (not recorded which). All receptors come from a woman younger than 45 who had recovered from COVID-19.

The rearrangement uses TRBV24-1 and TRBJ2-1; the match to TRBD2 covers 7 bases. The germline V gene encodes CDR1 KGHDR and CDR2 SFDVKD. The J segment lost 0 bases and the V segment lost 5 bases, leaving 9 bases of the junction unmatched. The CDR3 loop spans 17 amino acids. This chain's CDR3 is CATSVSSGFSSYNEQFF. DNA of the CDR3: TGTGCCACCAGTGTTAGTAGCGGGTTTAGCTCCTACAATGAGCAGTTCTTC.

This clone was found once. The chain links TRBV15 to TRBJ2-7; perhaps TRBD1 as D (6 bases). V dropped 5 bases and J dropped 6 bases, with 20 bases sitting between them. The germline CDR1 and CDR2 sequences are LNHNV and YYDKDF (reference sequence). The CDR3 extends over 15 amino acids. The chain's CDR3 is CATSGTGTWAFEQYF. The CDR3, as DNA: TGTGCCACCAGCGGAACCGGGACATGGGCATTCGAGCAGTACTTC. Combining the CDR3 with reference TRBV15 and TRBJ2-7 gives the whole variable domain DAMVIQNPRYQVTQFGKPVTLSCSQTLNHNVMYWYQQKSSQAPKLLFHYYDKDFNNEADTPDNFQSRRPNTSFCFLDIRSPGLGDTAMYLCATSGTGTWAFEQYFGPGTRLTVT.

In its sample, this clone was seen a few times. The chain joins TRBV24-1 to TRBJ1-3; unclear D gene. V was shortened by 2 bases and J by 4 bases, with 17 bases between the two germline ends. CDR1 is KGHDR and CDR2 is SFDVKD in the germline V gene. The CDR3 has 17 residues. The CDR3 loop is CATSDYREAQRGNTIYF. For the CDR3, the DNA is TGTGCCACCAGTGATTACCGTGAAGCGCAGCGAGGAAACACCATATATTTT.

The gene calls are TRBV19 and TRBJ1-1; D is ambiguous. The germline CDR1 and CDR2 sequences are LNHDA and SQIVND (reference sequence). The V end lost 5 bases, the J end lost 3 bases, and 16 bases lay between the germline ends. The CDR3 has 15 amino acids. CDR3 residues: CASSLATRIYTEAFF. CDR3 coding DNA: TGTGCCAGTAGTCTCGCCACGCGCATTTACACTGAAGCTTTCTTT.

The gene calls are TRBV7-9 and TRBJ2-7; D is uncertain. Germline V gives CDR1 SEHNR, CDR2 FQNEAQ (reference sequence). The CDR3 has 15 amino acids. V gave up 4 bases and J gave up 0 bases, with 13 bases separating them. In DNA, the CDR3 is TGTGCCAGCAGCTCAGAATCGATCGTCTCCTACGAGCAGTACTTC. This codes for CASSSESIVSYEQYF.

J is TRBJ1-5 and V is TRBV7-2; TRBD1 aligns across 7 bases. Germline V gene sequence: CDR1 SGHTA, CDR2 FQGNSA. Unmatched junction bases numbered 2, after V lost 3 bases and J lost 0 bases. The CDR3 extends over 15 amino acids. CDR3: CASSFGQASNQPQHF. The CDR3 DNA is TGTGCCAGCAGCTTCGGACAGGCTAGCAATCAGCCCCAGCATTTT.

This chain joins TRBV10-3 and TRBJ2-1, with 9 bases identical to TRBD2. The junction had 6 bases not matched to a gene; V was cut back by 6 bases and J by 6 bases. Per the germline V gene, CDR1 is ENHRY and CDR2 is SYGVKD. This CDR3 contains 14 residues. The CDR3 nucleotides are TGTGCCATCAGGGCGGGGGGGGTCACCAATGAGCAGTTCTTC. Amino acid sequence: CAIRAGGVTNEQFF.

The CDR3 coding sequence is TGTGCCTGGAGTGTCGGGACTAGCGGGAGGAGGGACGAGCAGTACTTC. Its translation is CAWSVGTSGRRDEQYF. The chain combines TRBV30 with TRBJ2-7; 15 bases align to TRBD2. The CDR3 has 16 amino acids. V was pared by 0 bases and J by 5 bases, with 5 bases of the junction left unmatched. Per the germline V gene, CDR1 is GTSNPN and CDR2 is SVGIG (reference sequence).

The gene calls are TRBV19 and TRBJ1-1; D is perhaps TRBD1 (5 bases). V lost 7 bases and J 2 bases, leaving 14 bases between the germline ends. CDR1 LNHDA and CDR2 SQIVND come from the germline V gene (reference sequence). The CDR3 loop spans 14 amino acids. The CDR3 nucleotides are TGTGCCAGTAAGATAACAGGTCCCAACACTGAAGCTTTCTTT. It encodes CASKITGPNTEAFF.

CDR3 bases: TGTGCCAGCAGCAGAAGGGGGATAAGCAATCAGCCCCAGCATTTT. Protein: CASSRRGISNQPQHF. This chain links TRBV5-6 with TRBJ1-5, with D possibly TRBD1 on 6 matching bases. Germline V gives CDR1 SGHDT, CDR2 YYEEEE. There are 15 residues in the CDR3. V lost 4 bases to trimming and J lost 1 base, with 12 bases between them.

The CDR3 spells CASSLVAGGTDTQYF. The DNA for the CDR3 is TGTGCCAGCAGCTTGGTGGCAGGGGGCACAGATACGCAGTATTTT. The V gene is TRBV5-6, the J gene TRBJ2-3; a weak D match, TRBD1 (6 bases). Trimming stripped 0 bases from V and 1 base from J, with 9 bases between. The CDR3 is 15 amino acids. Germline CDR1 and CDR2: SGHDT and YYEEEE.

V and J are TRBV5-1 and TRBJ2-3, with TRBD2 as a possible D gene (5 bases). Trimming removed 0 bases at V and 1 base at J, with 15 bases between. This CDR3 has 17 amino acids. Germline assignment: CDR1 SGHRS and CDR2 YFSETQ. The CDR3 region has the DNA TGCGCCAGCAGCTTGGTACTAGGCGGGCGCGGCACAGATACGCAGTATTTT. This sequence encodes CASSLVLGGRGTDTQYF. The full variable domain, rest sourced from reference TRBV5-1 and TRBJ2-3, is KAGVTQTPRYLIKTRGQQVTLSCSPISGHRSVSWYQQTPGQGLQFLFEYFSETQRNKGNFPGRFSGRQFSNSRSEMNVSTLELGDSALYLCASSLVLGGRGTDTQYFGPGTRLTVL.

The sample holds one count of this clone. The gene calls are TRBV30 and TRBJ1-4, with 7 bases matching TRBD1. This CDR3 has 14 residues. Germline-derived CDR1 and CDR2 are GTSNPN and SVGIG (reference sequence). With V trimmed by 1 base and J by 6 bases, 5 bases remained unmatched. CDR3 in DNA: TGTGCCTGGAGTGCCGGGACAGTGGATGAAAAACTGTTTTTT. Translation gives CAWSAGTVDEKLFF.

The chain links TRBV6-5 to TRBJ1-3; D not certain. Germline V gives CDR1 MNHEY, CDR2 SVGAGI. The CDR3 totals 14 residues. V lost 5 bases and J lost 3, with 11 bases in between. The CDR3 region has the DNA TGTGCCAGCAGTAGAGGGAACCTTGGAAACACCATATATTTT. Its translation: CASSRGNLGNTIYF.

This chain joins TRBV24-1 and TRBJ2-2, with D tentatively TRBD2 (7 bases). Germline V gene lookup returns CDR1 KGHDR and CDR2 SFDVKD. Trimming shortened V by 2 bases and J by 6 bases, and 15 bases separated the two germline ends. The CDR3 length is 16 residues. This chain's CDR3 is CATSDSAGARAGELFF. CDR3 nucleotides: TGTGCCACCAGTGATTCTGCGGGGGCGCGTGCCGGGGAGCTGTTTTTT.

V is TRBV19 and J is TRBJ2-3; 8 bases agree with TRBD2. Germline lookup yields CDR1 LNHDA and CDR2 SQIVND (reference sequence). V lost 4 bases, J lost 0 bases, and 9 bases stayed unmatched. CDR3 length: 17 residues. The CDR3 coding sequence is TGTGCCAGTAGTAATCCAGCGGGGGCCGCTAGCACAGATACGCAGTATTTT. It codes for CASSNPAGAASTDTQYF.

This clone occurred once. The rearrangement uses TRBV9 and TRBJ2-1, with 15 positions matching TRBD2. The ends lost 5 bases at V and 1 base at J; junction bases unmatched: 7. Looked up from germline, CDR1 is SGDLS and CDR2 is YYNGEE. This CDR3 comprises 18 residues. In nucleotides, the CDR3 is TGTGCCAGCAGTTCCCCGGGACTAGCGGGAGGTTCCTACAATGAGCAGTTCTTC. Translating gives CASSSPGLAGGSYNEQFF.

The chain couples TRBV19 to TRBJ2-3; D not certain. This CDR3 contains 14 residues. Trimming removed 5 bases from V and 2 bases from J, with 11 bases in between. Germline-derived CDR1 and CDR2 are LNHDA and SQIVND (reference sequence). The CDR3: CASSLQSSTDTQYF. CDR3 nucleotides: TGTGCCAGTAGTCTACAGAGCTCCACAGATACGCAGTATTTT.

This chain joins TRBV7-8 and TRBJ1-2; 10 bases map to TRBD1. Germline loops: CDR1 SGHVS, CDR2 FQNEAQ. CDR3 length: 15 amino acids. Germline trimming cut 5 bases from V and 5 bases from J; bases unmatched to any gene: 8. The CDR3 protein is CASSIRDRGIYGYTF. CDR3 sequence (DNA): TGTGCCAGCAGCATCCGGGACAGGGGCATTTATGGCTACACCTTC.

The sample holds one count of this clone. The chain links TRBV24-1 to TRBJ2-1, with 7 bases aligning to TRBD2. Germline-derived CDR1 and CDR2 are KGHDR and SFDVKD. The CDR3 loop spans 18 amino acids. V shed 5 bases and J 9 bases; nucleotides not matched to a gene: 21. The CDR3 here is CATSGKGYSGVPYGEQFF. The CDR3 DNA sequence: TGTGCCACCAGTGGTAAAGGTTACAGCGGGGTCCCCTACGGTGAGCAGTTCTTC.

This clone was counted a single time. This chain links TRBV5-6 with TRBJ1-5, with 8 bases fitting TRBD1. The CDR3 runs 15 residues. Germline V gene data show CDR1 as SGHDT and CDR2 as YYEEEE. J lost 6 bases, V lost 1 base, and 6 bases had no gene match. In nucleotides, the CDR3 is TGTGCCAGCAGCTTGAGCGACAGGGGAGGTCAGCCCCAGCATTTT. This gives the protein CASSLSDRGGQPQHF.

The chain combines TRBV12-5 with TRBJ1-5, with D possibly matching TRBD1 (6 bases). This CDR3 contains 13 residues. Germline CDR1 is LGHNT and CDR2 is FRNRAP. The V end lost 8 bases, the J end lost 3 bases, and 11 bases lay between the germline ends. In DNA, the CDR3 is TGTGCTAGTCGACAGGCGGACAATCAGCCCCAGCATTTT. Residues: CASRQADNQPQHF.

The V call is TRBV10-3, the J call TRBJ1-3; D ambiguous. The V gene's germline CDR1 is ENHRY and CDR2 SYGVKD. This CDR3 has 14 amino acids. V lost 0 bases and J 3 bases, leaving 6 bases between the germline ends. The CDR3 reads CAISESSGGNTIYF. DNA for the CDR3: TGTGCCATCAGTGAGTCGAGCGGTGGAAACACCATATATTTT.

DNA for the CDR3: TGTGCCAGCAGTTTAGGGTCAGGGAATCAGCCCCAGCATTTT. It encodes CASSLGSGNQPQHF. The gene calls are TRBV27 and TRBJ1-5, with a possible D match to TRBD1 (5 bases). The CDR3 consists of 14 residues. CDR1 and CDR2 (germline): MNHEY, SMNVEV (reference sequence). V lost 2 bases and J 4 bases, leaving 9 bases between the germline ends.

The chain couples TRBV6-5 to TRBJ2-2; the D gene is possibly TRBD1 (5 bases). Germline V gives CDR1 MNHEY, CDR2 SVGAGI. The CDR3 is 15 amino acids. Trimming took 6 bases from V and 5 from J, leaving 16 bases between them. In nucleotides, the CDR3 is TGTGCCAGCAGCCCCCTAGGGGCAAGGACCGGGGAGCTGTTTTTT. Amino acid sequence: CASSPLGARTGELFF.

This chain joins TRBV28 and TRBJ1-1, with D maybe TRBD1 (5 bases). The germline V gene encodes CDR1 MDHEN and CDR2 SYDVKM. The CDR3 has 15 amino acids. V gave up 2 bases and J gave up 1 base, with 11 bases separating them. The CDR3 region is CASSLARAENTEAFF. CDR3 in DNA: TGTGCCAGCAGTTTAGCCAGGGCGGAGAACACTGAAGCTTTCTTT.

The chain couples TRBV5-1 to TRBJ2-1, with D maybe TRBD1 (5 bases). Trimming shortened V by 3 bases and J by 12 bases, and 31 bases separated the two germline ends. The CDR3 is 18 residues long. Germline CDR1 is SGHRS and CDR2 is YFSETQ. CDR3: CASSSYRLRTSPSYGQFF. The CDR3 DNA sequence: TGCGCCAGCAGCTCTTACCGCCTCCGGACAAGTCCCTCATATGGGCAGTTCTTC. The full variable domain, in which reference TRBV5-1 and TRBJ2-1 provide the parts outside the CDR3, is KAGVTQTPRYLIKTRGQQVTLSCSPISGHRSVSWYQQTPGQGLQFLFEYFSETQRNKGNFPGRFSGRQFSNSRSEMNVSTLELGDSALYLCASSSYRLRTSPSYGQFFGPGTRLTVL.

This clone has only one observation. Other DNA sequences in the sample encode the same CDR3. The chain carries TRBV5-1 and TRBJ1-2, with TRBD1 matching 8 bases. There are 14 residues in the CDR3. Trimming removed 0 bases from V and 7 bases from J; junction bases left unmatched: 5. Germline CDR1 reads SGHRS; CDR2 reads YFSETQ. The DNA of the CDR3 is TGCGCCAGCAGCTTGGAAGGGACAGGAGGTGGCTACACCTTC. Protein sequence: CASSLEGTGGGYTF.

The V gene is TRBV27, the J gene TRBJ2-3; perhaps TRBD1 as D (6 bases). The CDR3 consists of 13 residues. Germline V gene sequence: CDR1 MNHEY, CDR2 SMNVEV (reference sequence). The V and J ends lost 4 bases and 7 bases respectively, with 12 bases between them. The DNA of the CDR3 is TGTGCCAGCAGTTCACCAGGGGCGTATACGCAGTATTTT. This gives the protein CASSSPGAYTQYF.

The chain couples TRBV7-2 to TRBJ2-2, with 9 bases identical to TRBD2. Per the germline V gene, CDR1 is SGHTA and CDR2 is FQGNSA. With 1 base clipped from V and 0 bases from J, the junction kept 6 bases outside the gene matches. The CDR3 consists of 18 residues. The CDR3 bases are TGTGCCAGCAGCTTAGTTGCTAGCGGGACGACGAACACCGGGGAGCTGTTTTTT. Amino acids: CASSLVASGTTNTGELFF.